This passage covers 29 T cell receptor beta chains from one sample sequenced in a study of CD8 T cells in Susac syndrome. An amount of RNA that ranged from 0.5 to 1 ug was reverse transcribed with random hexamers. TCRdb re-called the immunoSEQ multiplex PCR reads through MiXCR, storing one row per CDR3 protein. The sample has 95,000 to 150,000 distinct CDR3 sequences, nearly 96% seen once. Sequenced material: CD4+ T cells from PBMCs. The receptor source for this set is a human donor with Susac syndrome.

This chain uses TRBV6-5 with TRBJ1-1; D gene unclear. V dropped 5 bases and J dropped 1 base, with 5 bases sitting between them. The CDR3 spans 12 residues. Germline assignment: CDR1 MNHEY and CDR2 SVGAGI. The CDR3, as DNA: TGTGCCAGCAGTAGAGAGAACACTGAAGCTTTCTTT. This sequence encodes CASSRENTEAFF.

The chain employs TRBV5-1 and TRBJ1-4; D may be TRBD1 (5 bases). Per the germline V gene, CDR1 is SGHRS and CDR2 is YFSETQ. The V end lost 0 bases, the J end lost 6 bases, and 15 bases lay between the germline ends. CDR3 length: 16 amino acids. The DNA for the CDR3 is TGCGCCAGCAGCTTGGCCGGGGCAGGCGCCCATGAAAAACTGTTTTTT. Protein: CASSLAGAGAHEKLFF.

The CDR3, as DNA: TGTGCCAGCAGTTCCTCGGACAGGGAAGGCTATGGCTACACCTTC. Residues: CASSSSDREGYGYTF. V is TRBV28 and J is TRBJ1-2, with 8 bases lining up with TRBD1. The ends lost 4 bases at V and 4 bases at J; junction bases unmatched: 8. Germline V CDR1 and CDR2: MDHEN, SYDVKM. The CDR3 runs 15 residues.

The rearrangement uses TRBV5-1 and TRBJ2-2, with TRBD1 matching over 11 bases. J gave up 5 bases and V 5 bases, and 5 bases lay outside the gene matches. The germline V gene encodes CDR1 SGHRS and CDR2 YFSETQ. The CDR3 has 15 residues. The CDR3: CASSYGQGATGELFF. CDR3 bases: TGCGCCAGCAGTTATGGACAGGGGGCGACCGGGGAGCTGTTTTTT.

The J gene is TRBJ2-7, the V gene TRBV27; 9 bases agree with TRBD1. The junction had 9 bases not matched to a gene; V was cut back by 5 bases and J by 7 bases. From germline, CDR1 is MNHEY and CDR2 SMNVEV (reference sequence). This CDR3 contains 14 residues. The CDR3 loop is CASSPYRDRDEQYF. The CDR3 DNA reads TGTGCCAGCAGTCCCTACCGGGACAGGGATGAGCAGTACTTC.

The chain has TRBV7-9 and TRBJ2-1; D remains ambiguous. The germline V and J ends were trimmed by 4 bases and 7 bases, with 8 bases remaining between them. CDR3 length equals 12 residues. The germline gives CDR1 SEHNR, CDR2 FQNEAQ (reference sequence). CDR3 amino acids: CASSSFGNEQFF. CDR3 nucleotide sequence: TGTGCCAGCAGCTCCTTCGGGAATGAGCAGTTCTTC.

This chain connects TRBV3-1 to TRBJ2-7, with no clear D. V dropped 2 bases and J dropped 0 bases, with 5 bases sitting between them. Per the germline V gene, CDR1 is LGHDT and CDR2 is YNNKEL (reference sequence). This CDR3 comprises 13 residues. In DNA, the CDR3 is TGTGCCAGCAGCCAAATCATCTCCTACGAGCAGTACTTC. Translated: CASSQIISYEQYF.

This CDR3 is CSAGSLNTEAFF. DNA of the CDR3: TGCAGTGCTGGGAGCCTGAACACTGAAGCTTTCTTT. The J gene is TRBJ1-1, the V gene TRBV20-1; D gene uncertain. This CDR3 contains 12 residues. Germline V lookup: CDR1 DFQATT, CDR2 SNEGSKA (reference sequence). The ends were cut back, 5 bases at V and 0 bases at J, with 7 bases in the middle.

The V call is TRBV6-5, the J call TRBJ2-2; the match to TRBD1 covers 7 bases. V lost 5 bases and J lost 0; bases outside the gene matches: 3. In germline, CDR1 is MNHEY, CDR2 SVGAGI. This CDR3 has 15 amino acids. In DNA, the CDR3 is TGTGCCAGCAGTACGGGACAGACGAACACCGGGGAGCTGTTTTTT. Its protein product is CASSTGQTNTGELFF.

CDR3 protein: CSASTRAYEQYF. Here the CDR3 DNA reads TGCAGTGCTAGTACGCGGGCCTACGAGCAGTACTTC. This rearrangement joins TRBV20-1 to TRBJ2-7; perhaps TRBD2 as D (5 bases). Trimming removed 3 bases from V and 2 bases from J, with 8 bases in between. Germline V gene lookup returns CDR1 DFQATT and CDR2 SNEGSKA (reference sequence). The CDR3 is 12 amino acids.

This rearrangement joins TRBV6-5 to TRBJ2-2, with D perhaps matching TRBD1 (5 bases). CDR1 and CDR2 from the germline V gene are MNHEY and SVGAGI. The germline V and J ends were trimmed by 7 bases and 9 bases, with 21 bases remaining between them. The CDR3 consists of 15 residues. The DNA of the CDR3 is TGTGCCAGCACCAAGACAGTTCTCAAGGAAAGGGAGCTGTTTTTT. Translating it yields CASTKTVLKERELFF.

The rearrangement links TRBV18 to TRBJ2-5; D is uncertain. Between the trimmed V and J ends, which lost 3 bases and 2 bases, there was a span of 7 bases. The length of the CDR3 is 13 residues. Germline values: CDR1 KGHSH, CDR2 LQKENI. CDR3: CASSPNIQETQYF. The CDR3, as DNA: TGTGCCAGCTCACCGAACATTCAAGAGACCCAGTACTTC.

The genes are TRBV24-1 and TRBJ2-1; 11 nucleotides match TRBD1. The V segment lost 2 bases and the J segment 3 bases; nucleotides outside the gene matches: 8. The CDR3 runs 18 residues. Germline CDR1 KGHDR, CDR2 SFDVKD. The chain's CDR3 is CATSDSASGQGGYNEQFF. Here the CDR3 DNA reads TGTGCCACCAGTGATTCTGCATCGGGACAGGGGGGCTACAATGAGCAGTTCTTC.

The V gene is TRBV5-1, the J gene TRBJ2-2; D is ambiguous. CDR1 and CDR2 from the germline V gene are SGHRS and YFSETQ. V dropped 0 bases and J dropped 5 bases, with 17 bases sitting between them. The CDR3 contains 17 residues. CDR3 sequence (DNA): TGCGCCAGCAGCTTGGGGCTGTCCCGCATCGGGACCGGGGAGCTGTTTTTT. This gives the protein CASSLGLSRIGTGELFF.

The V gene is TRBV29-1, the J gene TRBJ2-7; 7 bases are shared with TRBD2. The V gene end was trimmed by 5 bases and the J gene end by 4 bases; junction bases not matched to a gene: 8. The CDR3 has 13 amino acids. Per germline, CDR1 SQVTM and CDR2 ANQGSEA. The CDR3 protein is CSVSDGAGYEQYF. CDR3 in DNA: TGCAGCGTTAGTGACGGAGCGGGGTACGAGCAGTACTTC.

The V gene is TRBV11-2, the J gene TRBJ2-7; TRBD1 matches 7 bases. The junction had 11 bases not matched to a gene; V was cut back by 5 bases and J by 1 base. Germline V gene data show CDR1 as SGHAT and CDR2 as FQNNGV. The CDR3 loop spans 16 amino acids. The CDR3 DNA follows: TGTGCCAGCAGCCCCAGGGGACAGCCAGATTCCTACGAGCAGTACTTC. Protein product: CASSPRGQPDSYEQYF.

This chain connects TRBV5-1 to TRBJ2-2; D not resolved. The CDR3 covers 14 residues. Trimming took off 0 bases at V and 7 bases at J, with 10 bases between the two ends. Germline lookup yields CDR1 SGHRS and CDR2 YFSETQ. The CDR3 spells CASSLEPVGGELFF. In DNA form, the CDR3 reads TGCGCCAGCAGCTTGGAGCCAGTCGGCGGGGAGCTGTTTTTT.

The gene calls are TRBV20-1 and TRBJ2-5; the D is unclear. Germline V lookup: CDR1 DFQATT, CDR2 SNEGSKA (reference sequence). With 3 bases removed from V and 1 base from J, the gap between germline ends came to 6 bases. The CDR3 runs 12 residues. The CDR3 DNA is TGCAGTGCTAGTATGGCCCAAGAGACCCAGTACTTC. This encodes CSASMAQETQYF.

CDR3 DNA: TGTGCCAGCAGTCAGAGGTACGAGCAGTACTTC. Residues: CASSQRYEQYF. The chain carries TRBV12-3 or TRBV12-4 and TRBJ2-7; D call uncertain. V lost 5 bases, J lost 4 bases, and 6 bases lay in between. The CDR3 runs 11 residues.

The gene calls are TRBV7-2 and TRBJ1-1; 9 bases map to TRBD1. The ends lost 6 bases at V and 1 base at J; junction bases unmatched: 6. CDR3 length: 15 amino acids. Germline loops: CDR1 SGHTA, CDR2 FQGNSA. Here the CDR3 reads CASSRTGAKNTEAFF. In DNA, the CDR3 is TGTGCCAGCAGTCGGACAGGGGCGAAGAACACTGAAGCTTTCTTT.

The gene calls are TRBV28 and TRBJ1-1; a possible D gene is TRBD1 (6 bases). Germline lookup yields CDR1 MDHEN and CDR2 SYDVKM. Deletions cut 6 bases from V and 10 bases from J, with 18 bases between. The CDR3 runs 13 residues. The CDR3 region has the DNA TGTGCCAGCAGCTATGCCCGGACAGTTGGAGCTTTCTTT. Translating gives CASSYARTVGAFF.

V usage is TRBV7-2 and J usage is TRBJ2-7; D perhaps matches TRBD1 (6 bases). Germline values: CDR1 SGHTA, CDR2 FQGNSA. This CDR3 has 15 residues. Trimming removed 2 bases from V and 2 bases from J, with 13 bases in between. CDR3 sequence reads: CASSLSPGQPYEQYF. As DNA, the CDR3 is TGTGCCAGCAGCTTATCCCCGGGACAACCCTACGAGCAGTACTTC.

The rearrangement links TRBV20-1 to TRBJ2-1, with 7 bases aligning to TRBD2. J lost 8 bases, V lost 0 bases, and 1 base had no gene match. Germline values: CDR1 DFQATT, CDR2 SNEGSKA (reference sequence). The CDR3 is 12 amino acids. CDR3 loop: CSAREAGHEQFF. CDR3 in DNA: TGCAGTGCTAGAGAAGCGGGGCATGAGCAGTTCTTC.

The chain combines TRBV20-1 with TRBJ2-7; 10 bases map to TRBD1. This CDR3 region has 12 residues. CDR1 and CDR2 (germline): DFQATT, SNEGSKA (reference sequence). V was clipped by 3 bases and J by 5 bases; unmatched bases: 1. The CDR3 is CSASDRGHEQYF. As DNA, the CDR3 is TGCAGTGCTAGTGACAGGGGGCACGAGCAGTACTTC.

V and J are TRBV5-6 and TRBJ2-6; D is undetermined. Per the germline V gene, CDR1 is SGHDT and CDR2 is YYEEEE. The V and J ends lost 3 bases and 2 bases respectively, with 6 bases between them. This CDR3 contains 14 residues. CDR3 protein: CASSSQAGANVLTF. The CDR3 DNA reads as TGTGCCAGCAGCTCCCAGGCTGGGGCCAACGTCCTGACTTTC.

The genes are TRBV19 and TRBJ1-5; no clear D gene. The CDR3 extends over 11 amino acids. V dropped 9 bases and J dropped 12 bases, with 15 bases sitting between them. Germline CDR1 LNHDA, CDR2 SQIVND (reference sequence). The CDR3 nucleotides are TGTGCCAGCGCACTTTTCGAGGACCAGCATTTT. Protein sequence: CASALFEDQHF.

The V and J genes are TRBV20-1 and TRBJ2-1; the D is unclear. CDR1 is DFQATT and CDR2 is SNEGSKA in the germline V gene (reference sequence). The CDR3 loop spans 12 amino acids. V lost 0 bases to trimming and J lost 7 bases, with 7 bases between them. CDR3 protein: CSARDSVNEQFF. CDR3 DNA: TGCAGTGCTAGAGACAGCGTTAATGAGCAGTTCTTC.

The rearrangement links TRBV7-2 to TRBJ2-1, with D uncertain. The length of the CDR3 is 16 residues. V lost 0 bases, J lost 0 bases, and 9 bases lay in between. Germline V gene sequence: CDR1 SGHTA, CDR2 FQGNSA. The CDR3 region has the DNA TGTGCCAGCAGCTTAGCGGCACCAAGCTCCTACAATGAGCAGTTCTTC. It encodes CASSLAAPSSYNEQFF.

This chain joins TRBV24-1 and TRBJ2-1; tentatively, D is TRBD1 or TRBD2 (5 bases each). The CDR3 spans 16 residues. V was pared by 7 bases and J by 1 base, with 16 bases between. Germline lookup yields CDR1 KGHDR and CDR2 SFDVKD. CDR3 bases: TGTGCCACCAGAGATCCGGGACCCTCTTCCTACAATGAGCAGTTCTTC. Residues: CATRDPGPSSYNEQFF.